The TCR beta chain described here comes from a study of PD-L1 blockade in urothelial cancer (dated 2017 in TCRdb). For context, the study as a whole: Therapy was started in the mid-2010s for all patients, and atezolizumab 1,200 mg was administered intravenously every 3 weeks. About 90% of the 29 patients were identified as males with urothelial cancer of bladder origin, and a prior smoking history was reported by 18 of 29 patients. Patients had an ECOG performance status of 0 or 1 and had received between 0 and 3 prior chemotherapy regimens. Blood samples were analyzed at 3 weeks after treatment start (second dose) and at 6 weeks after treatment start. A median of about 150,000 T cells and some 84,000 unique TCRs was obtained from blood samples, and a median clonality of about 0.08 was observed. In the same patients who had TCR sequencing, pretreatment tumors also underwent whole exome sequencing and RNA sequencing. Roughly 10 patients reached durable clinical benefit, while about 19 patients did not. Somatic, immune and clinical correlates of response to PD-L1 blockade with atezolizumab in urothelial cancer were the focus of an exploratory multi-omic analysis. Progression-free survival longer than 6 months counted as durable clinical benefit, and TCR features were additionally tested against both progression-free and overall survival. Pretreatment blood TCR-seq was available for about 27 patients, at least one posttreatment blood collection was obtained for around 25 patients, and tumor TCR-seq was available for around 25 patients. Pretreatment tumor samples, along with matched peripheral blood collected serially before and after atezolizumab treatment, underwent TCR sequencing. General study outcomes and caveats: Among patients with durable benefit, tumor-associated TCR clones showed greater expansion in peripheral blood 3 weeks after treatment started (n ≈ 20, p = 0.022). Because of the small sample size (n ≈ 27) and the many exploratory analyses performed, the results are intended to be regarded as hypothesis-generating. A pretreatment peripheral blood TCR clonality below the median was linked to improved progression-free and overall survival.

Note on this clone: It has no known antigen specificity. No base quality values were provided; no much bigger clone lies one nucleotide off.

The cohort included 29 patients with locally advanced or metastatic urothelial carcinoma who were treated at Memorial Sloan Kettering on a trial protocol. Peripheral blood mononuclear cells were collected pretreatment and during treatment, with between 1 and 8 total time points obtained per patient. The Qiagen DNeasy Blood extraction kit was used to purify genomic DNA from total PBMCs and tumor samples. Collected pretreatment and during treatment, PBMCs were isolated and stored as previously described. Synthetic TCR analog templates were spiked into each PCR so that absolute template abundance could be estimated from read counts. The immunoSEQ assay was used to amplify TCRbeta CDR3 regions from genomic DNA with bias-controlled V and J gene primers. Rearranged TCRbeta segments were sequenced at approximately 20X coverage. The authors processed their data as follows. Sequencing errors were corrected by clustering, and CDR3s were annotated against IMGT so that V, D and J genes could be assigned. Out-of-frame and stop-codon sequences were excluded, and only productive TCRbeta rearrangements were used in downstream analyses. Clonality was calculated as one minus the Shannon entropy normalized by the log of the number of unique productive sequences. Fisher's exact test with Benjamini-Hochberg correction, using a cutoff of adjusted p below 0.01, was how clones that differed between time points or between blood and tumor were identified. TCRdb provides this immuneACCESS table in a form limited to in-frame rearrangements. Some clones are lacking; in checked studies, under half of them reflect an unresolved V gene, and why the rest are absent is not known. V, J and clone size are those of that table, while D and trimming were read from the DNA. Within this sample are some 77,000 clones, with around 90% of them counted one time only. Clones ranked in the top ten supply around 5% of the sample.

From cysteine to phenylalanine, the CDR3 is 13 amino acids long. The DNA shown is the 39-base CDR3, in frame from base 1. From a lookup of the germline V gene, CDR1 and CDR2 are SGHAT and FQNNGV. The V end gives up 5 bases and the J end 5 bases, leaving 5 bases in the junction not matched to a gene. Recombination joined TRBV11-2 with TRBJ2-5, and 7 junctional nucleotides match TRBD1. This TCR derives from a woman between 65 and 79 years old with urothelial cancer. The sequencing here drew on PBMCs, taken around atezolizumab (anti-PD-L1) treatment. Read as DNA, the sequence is TGTGCCAGCAGCAAGACAGGGTGGGAGACCCAGTACTTC. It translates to CASSKTGWETQYF.